This T cell receptor (beta chain) was retrieved from a study of T cells in narcolepsy. The overall study: Patients with NT1 or NT2 and healthy control donors were enrolled. Study-level findings and limits: Healthy controls reportedly lacked the autoreactive clonotypes serially found in patients' blood. Autoreactive clone sequences were missing from some blood memory CD4+ repertoires.

The V gene lost 6 bases and the J gene lost 2 bases, with 14 bases spanning the gap. The germline gives CDR1 MNHNY, CDR2 SVGAGI (reference sequence). CDR3 length: 14 residues. Sequencing was performed with immunoSEQ multiplex PCR; in TCRdb, only in-frame clones are kept and a portion is missing. The data contain around 39,000 clones, approximately 85% of them singletons. About this clone itself: The target antigen is unknown.

The rearrangement uses TRBV6-6 and TRBJ2-7; D is possibly TRBD1 (7 bases). The specimen was CD45RA- memory CD4+ T cells from PBMCs. The sequence derives from a human donor with narcolepsy. CDR3 DNA sequence: TGTGCCAGCAGGCCACAGGGGAGGACCTACGAGCAGTACTTC. Residues: CASRPQGRTYEQYF.